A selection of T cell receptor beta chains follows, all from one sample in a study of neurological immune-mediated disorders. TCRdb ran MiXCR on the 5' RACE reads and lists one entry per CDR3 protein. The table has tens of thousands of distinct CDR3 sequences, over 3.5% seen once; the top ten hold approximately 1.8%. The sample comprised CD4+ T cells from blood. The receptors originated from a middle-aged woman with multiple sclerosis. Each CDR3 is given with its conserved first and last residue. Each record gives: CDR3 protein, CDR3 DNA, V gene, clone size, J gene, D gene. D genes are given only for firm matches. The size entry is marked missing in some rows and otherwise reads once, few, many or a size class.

cdr3_aa: CASSLRERTGANVLTF; cdr3_nt: TGCGCCAGCAGCTTGCGCGAGAGGACTGGGGCCAACGTCCTGACTTTC; v_call: TRBV5-1; clone_size: many; j_call: TRBJ2-6; d_call: NA
cdr3_aa: CASRPSAGSGNTIYF; cdr3_nt: TGTGCCAGCAGACCCTCCGCGGGGAGTGGAAACACCATATATTTT; v_call: TRBV7-9; clone_size: many; j_call: TRBJ1-3; d_call: NA
cdr3_aa: CASSLAPGGTYEQYF; cdr3_nt: TGTGCCAGCAGCTTAGCCCCAGGAGGTACCTACGAGCAGTACTTC; v_call: TRBV7-2; clone_size: medium-sized; j_call: TRBJ2-7; d_call: NA
cdr3_aa: CASSPSGTGSGYTF; cdr3_nt: TGTGCCAGCAGCCCGTCCGGGACAGGGTCTGGCTACACCTTC; v_call: TRBV11-2; clone_size: many; j_call: TRBJ1-2; d_call: TRBD1
cdr3_aa: CASSESRRYEQYF; cdr3_nt: TGCGCCAGCAGTGAGTCGAGGCGGTACGAGCAGTACTTC; v_call: TRBV10-2; clone_size: many; j_call: TRBJ2-7; d_call: NA
cdr3_aa: CASSLFSPGGNIQYF; cdr3_nt: TGCGCCAGCAGCTTGTTCAGTCCCGGGGGAAACATTCAGTACTTC; v_call: TRBV5-1; clone_size: many; j_call: TRBJ2-4; d_call: NA
cdr3_aa: CSAPPSGRDTQYF; cdr3_nt: TGCAGTGCCCCCCCTTCGGGCAGAGATACGCAGTATTTT; v_call: TRBV20-1; clone_size: many; j_call: TRBJ2-3; d_call: NA
cdr3_aa: CASSQERGGWNEQFF; cdr3_nt: TGTGCCAGCAGCCAAGAACGGGGGGGCTGGAATGAGCAGTTCTTC; v_call: TRBV3-1; clone_size: many; j_call: TRBJ2-1; d_call: TRBD2
cdr3_aa: CASSQEGTGDEKLFF; cdr3_nt: TGCGCCAGCAGCCAAGAAGGGACAGGGGACGAAAAACTGTTTTTT; v_call: TRBV4-1; clone_size: many; j_call: TRBJ1-4; d_call: TRBD1
cdr3_aa: CSASSESGNTIYF; cdr3_nt: TGCAGTGCTAGTTCGGAATCTGGAAACACCATATATTTT; v_call: TRBV20-1; clone_size: many; j_call: TRBJ1-3; d_call: NA
cdr3_aa: CASSSYRLAGFRGEQYF; cdr3_nt: TGTGCCAGCAGCTCATATCGACTAGCGGGGTTCCGAGGCGAGCAGTACTTC; v_call: TRBV7-8; clone_size: many; j_call: TRBJ2-7; d_call: TRBD2
cdr3_aa: CSALGRGNEQFF; cdr3_nt: TGCAGTGCCTTGGGTCGCGGCAATGAGCAGTTCTTC; v_call: TRBV20-1; clone_size: many; j_call: TRBJ2-1; d_call: NA
cdr3_aa: CASSPGSSYNSPLHF; cdr3_nt: TGTGCCAGCAGTCCGGGCAGCTCCTATAATTCACCCCTCCACTTT; v_call: TRBV12-3/TRBV12-4; clone_size: many; j_call: TRBJ1-6; d_call: NA
cdr3_aa: CASSRDREDRNEQFF; cdr3_nt: TGTGCCAGCAGCCGAGACAGGGAAGATCGGAATGAGCAGTTCTTC; v_call: TRBV7-2; clone_size: many; j_call: TRBJ2-1; d_call: TRBD1
cdr3_aa: CASSSDRGLTEAFF; cdr3_nt: TGTGCCAGCAGCTCCGACAGGGGGCTTACTGAAGCTTTCTTT; v_call: TRBV7-3; clone_size: many; j_call: TRBJ1-1; d_call: TRBD1
cdr3_aa: CASSQDYRGSYEQYF; cdr3_nt: TGTGCCAGCAGCCAAGATTACCGGGGAAGCTACGAGCAGTACTTC; v_call: TRBV3-1; clone_size: many; j_call: TRBJ2-7; d_call: NA
cdr3_aa: CASSLGVTRSDEQYF; cdr3_nt: TGTGCCAGCAGTTTAGGAGTCACTCGGAGCGACGAGCAGTACTTC; v_call: TRBV12-3/TRBV12-4; clone_size: many; j_call: TRBJ2-7; d_call: NA
cdr3_aa: CASSLSAGTGANGAYNEQFF; cdr3_nt: TGTGCCAGCAGCTTAAGTGCCGGGACAGGGGCGAACGGAGCCTACAATGAGCAGTTCTTC; v_call: TRBV7-6; clone_size: many; j_call: TRBJ2-1; d_call: TRBD1
cdr3_aa: CASSDVGLGEQYF; cdr3_nt: TGTGCCAGCAGCGACGTGGGTCTTGGCGAGCAGTACTTC; v_call: TRBV2; clone_size: many; j_call: TRBJ2-7; d_call: NA
cdr3_aa: CATSDLVGNTDTQYF; cdr3_nt: TGTGCCACCAGTGATTTGGTTGGCAACACAGATACGCAGTATTTT; v_call: TRBV24-1; clone_size: many; j_call: TRBJ2-3; d_call: NA
cdr3_aa: CASSPPGGGGTNEQFF; cdr3_nt: TGCGCCAGCAGCCCCCCTGGAGGGGGCGGGACGAATGAGCAGTTCTTC; v_call: TRBV5-1; clone_size: many; j_call: TRBJ2-1; d_call: NA
cdr3_aa: CASSQDLSGKSTF; cdr3_nt: TGTGCCAGCAGCCAAGATCTGTCAGGAAAGTCGACCTTC; v_call: TRBV14; clone_size: many; j_call: TRBJ1-2; d_call: NA
cdr3_aa: CASSLAGPHTGELFF; cdr3_nt: TGCGCCAGCAGCTTGGCGGGGCCCCACACCGGGGAGCTGTTTTTT; v_call: TRBV5-1; clone_size: many; j_call: TRBJ2-2; d_call: NA
cdr3_aa: CSARETSAGTTEAFF; cdr3_nt: TGCAGTGCCAGGGAGACGTCGGCGGGGACCACTGAAGCTTTCTTT; v_call: TRBV20-1; clone_size: many; j_call: TRBJ1-1; d_call: NA
cdr3_aa: CSATGGGETQYF; cdr3_nt: TGCAGCGCCACGGGGGGTGGAGAGACCCAGTACTTC; v_call: TRBV29-1; clone_size: many; j_call: TRBJ2-5; d_call: TRBD2
cdr3_aa: CASSLIPFRGSGELFF; cdr3_nt: TGTGCCAGCAGCTTAATTCCGTTCAGGGGCTCCGGGGAGCTGTTTTTT; v_call: TRBV7-2; clone_size: many; j_call: TRBJ2-2; d_call: NA
cdr3_aa: CASSQGTGLYEQYF; cdr3_nt: TGTGCCAGCAGCCAGGGGACAGGACTCTACGAGCAGTACTTC; v_call: TRBV13; clone_size: many; j_call: TRBJ2-7; d_call: TRBD1
cdr3_aa: CASSYSPGNTIYF; cdr3_nt: TGTGCCAGCAGTTACTCCCCTGGAAACACCATATATTTT; v_call: TRBV6-6; clone_size: many; j_call: TRBJ1-3; d_call: NA
cdr3_aa: CASSPDRVSTDTQYF; cdr3_nt: TGTGCCAGCAGTCCCGACAGGGTTAGCACAGATACGCAGTATTTT; v_call: TRBV2; clone_size: many; j_call: TRBJ2-3; d_call: TRBD1
cdr3_aa: CASSLYIVKSGDEQFF; cdr3_nt: TGTGCCAGCAGCTTATATATTGTTAAGTCGGGAGATGAGCAGTTCTTC; v_call: TRBV11-2; clone_size: many; j_call: TRBJ2-1; d_call: NA
cdr3_aa: CSARRGAEAGEQFF; cdr3_nt: TGCAGTGCTAGGAGGGGGGCTGAGGCTGGTGAGCAGTTCTTC; v_call: TRBV20-1; clone_size: many; j_call: TRBJ2-1; d_call: NA
cdr3_aa: CTSRDGDRDEKLFF; cdr3_nt: TGCACCAGCAGAGACGGGGACAGGGACGAAAAACTGTTTTTT; v_call: TRBV5-1; clone_size: NA; j_call: TRBJ1-4; d_call: TRBD1
cdr3_aa: CASSTGTPGITLHF; cdr3_nt: TGTGCCAGCAGCACCGGGACACCCGGTATCACCCTCCACTTT; v_call: TRBV2; clone_size: NA; j_call: TRBJ1-6; d_call: NA
cdr3_aa: CASSFSRGTQETQYF; cdr3_nt: TGTGCCAGCAGCTTCTCGCGGGGGACCCAAGAGACCCAGTACTTC; v_call: TRBV5-8; clone_size: many; j_call: TRBJ2-5; d_call: TRBD2
cdr3_aa: CASSLMGRGDEKLFF; cdr3_nt: TGCGCCAGCAGCTTGATGGGGCGGGGAGATGAAAAACTGTTTTTT; v_call: TRBV5-1; clone_size: many; j_call: TRBJ1-4; d_call: NA
cdr3_aa: CASSIRRGASYEQYF; cdr3_nt: TGTGCCAGTAGTATCCGGCGGGGGGCCTCCTACGAGCAGTACTTC; v_call: TRBV19; clone_size: few; j_call: TRBJ2-7; d_call: TRBD2
cdr3_aa: CASTFSSSSYNEQFF; cdr3_nt: TGCGCCAGCACCTTTTCATCGAGCTCCTACAATGAGCAGTTCTTC; v_call: TRBV5-1; clone_size: many; j_call: TRBJ2-1; d_call: NA
cdr3_aa: CASSYYIDSYEQFF; cdr3_nt: TGTGCCAGCAGTTACTATATTGACAGCTATGAGCAGTTCTTC; v_call: TRBV6-5; clone_size: many; j_call: TRBJ2-1; d_call: NA
cdr3_aa: CASSLDTVYEQYF; cdr3_nt: TGTGCCAGCAGTCTGGACACCGTCTACGAGCAGTACTTC; v_call: TRBV12-3/TRBV12-4; clone_size: many; j_call: TRBJ2-7; d_call: NA
cdr3_aa: CASSPVSTRGPNEQFF; cdr3_nt: TGTGCCAGCTCACCCGTGTCGACGCGGGGCCCCAATGAGCAGTTCTTC; v_call: TRBV18; clone_size: many; j_call: TRBJ2-1; d_call: NA
cdr3_aa: CASSRTSLDSGNTIYF; cdr3_nt: TGCGCCAGCAGCCGCACGAGCCTTGACTCTGGAAACACCATATATTTT; v_call: TRBV5-1; clone_size: many; j_call: TRBJ1-3; d_call: NA
cdr3_aa: CAISEYQSPRSYEQYF; cdr3_nt: TGTGCCATCAGTGAATACCAATCCCCTCGCTCCTACGAGCAGTACTTC; v_call: TRBV10-3; clone_size: many; j_call: TRBJ2-7; d_call: NA
cdr3_aa: CATSIQVVTDTQYF; cdr3_nt: TGTGCCACCAGCATACAGGTCGTCACAGATACGCAGTATTTT; v_call: TRBV15; clone_size: many; j_call: TRBJ2-3; d_call: NA
cdr3_aa: CASSPGTAEQYF; cdr3_nt: TGCGCCAGCAGCCCAGGGACAGCCGAGCAGTACTTC; v_call: TRBV5-1; clone_size: many; j_call: TRBJ2-7; d_call: TRBD1
cdr3_aa: CASSRGQFNEKLFF; cdr3_nt: TGTGCCAGCAGCCGAGGACAGTTTAATGAAAAACTGTTTTTT; v_call: TRBV7-9; clone_size: many; j_call: TRBJ1-4; d_call: NA
cdr3_aa: CASNRATSTDTQYF; cdr3_nt: TGTGCCAGCAATAGAGCGACCAGCACAGATACGCAGTATTTT; v_call: TRBV6-1; clone_size: NA; j_call: TRBJ2-3; d_call: NA
cdr3_aa: CASSSGLNTGELFF; cdr3_nt: TGTGCCAGCAGTTCGGGACTTAACACCGGGGAGCTGTTTTTT; v_call: TRBV12-3/TRBV12-4; clone_size: many; j_call: TRBJ2-2; d_call: NA
cdr3_aa: CASSLQANEAFF; cdr3_nt: TGTGCCAGCAGCTTGCAGGCGAACGAAGCTTTCTTT; v_call: TRBV5-4; clone_size: NA; j_call: TRBJ1-1; d_call: NA
cdr3_aa: CASSDASGGAGVNEQFF; cdr3_nt: TGTGCCAGCAGCGATGCTAGCGGGGGGGCCGGAGTGAATGAGCAGTTCTTC; v_call: TRBV12-3/TRBV12-4; clone_size: many; j_call: TRBJ2-1; d_call: TRBD2
cdr3_aa: CASSPGWGDEQYF; cdr3_nt: TGTGCCAGCAGTCCTGGCTGGGGAGACGAGCAGTACTTC; v_call: TRBV12-3/TRBV12-4; clone_size: many; j_call: TRBJ2-7; d_call: NA
cdr3_aa: CASSQVLAGGGEQFF; cdr3_nt: TGCGCCAGCAGCCAAGTTTTAGCGGGGGGGGGTGAGCAGTTCTTC; v_call: TRBV4-1; clone_size: many; j_call: TRBJ2-1; d_call: TRBD2
cdr3_aa: CASSLGPGGSYEQYF; cdr3_nt: TGTGCCAGCTCCCTAGGCCCAGGAGGGTCCTACGAGCAGTACTTC; v_call: TRBV18; clone_size: many; j_call: TRBJ2-7; d_call: NA
cdr3_aa: CSARDLLTGTDTQYF; cdr3_nt: TGCAGTGCTAGAGATTTGCTAACCGGTACAGATACGCAGTATTTT; v_call: TRBV20-1; clone_size: many; j_call: TRBJ2-3; d_call: NA
cdr3_aa: CASSPTSGGSDTQYF; cdr3_nt: TGTGCCAGCTCTCCTACTAGCGGGGGATCAGATACGCAGTATTTT; v_call: TRBV18; clone_size: many; j_call: TRBJ2-3; d_call: TRBD2